This T cell receptor (beta chain) appears in the sequencing data of a study of blood T cells in healthy people across ages. Primers used in a second PCR of about 6 to 11 cycles were a sample-barcoded 5' primer and a J-beta primer mix. At least 2.5 million CDR3-containing paired-end reads were obtained per sample. TCRdb reprocessed the 5' RACE reads with MiXCR, giving one entry per CDR3 protein. The sample contains 550,000 to 750,000 distinct CDR3 sequences, 21% of which appear only once. This clonotype appeared a few times. The sample consisted of blood. The sequence was collected from a man between 65 and 85 years old in good health.

The DNA for the CDR3 is TGTGCCAGCAGTTCCGTAGTATTTGGTTACGAGCAGTACTTC. This translates into CASSSVVFGYEQYF. The rearrangement joins TRBV28 to TRBJ2-5; the D is unclear. The last part of the DNA fits TRBJ2-7 better; the J call may be wrong. Germline assignment: CDR1 MDHEN and CDR2 SYDVKM. This CDR3 contains 14 residues.